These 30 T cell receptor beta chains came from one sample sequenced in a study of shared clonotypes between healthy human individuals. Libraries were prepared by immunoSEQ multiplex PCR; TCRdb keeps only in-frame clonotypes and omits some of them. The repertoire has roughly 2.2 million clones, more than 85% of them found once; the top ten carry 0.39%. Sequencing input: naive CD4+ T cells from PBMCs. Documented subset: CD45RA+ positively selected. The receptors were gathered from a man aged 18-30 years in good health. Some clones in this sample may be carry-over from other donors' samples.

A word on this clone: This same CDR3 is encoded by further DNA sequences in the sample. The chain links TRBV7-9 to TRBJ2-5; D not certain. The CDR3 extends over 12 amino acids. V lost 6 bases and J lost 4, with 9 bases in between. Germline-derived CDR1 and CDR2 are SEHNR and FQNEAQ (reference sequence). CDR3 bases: TGTGCCAGCAGTTCAGGTGGAGAGACCCAGTACTTC. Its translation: CASSSGGETQYF.

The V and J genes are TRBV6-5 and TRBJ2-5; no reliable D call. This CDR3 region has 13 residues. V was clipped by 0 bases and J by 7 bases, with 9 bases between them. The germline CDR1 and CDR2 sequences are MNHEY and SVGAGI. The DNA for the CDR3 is TGTGCCAGCAGTTACTCGAGGTGGGCGACCCAGTACTTC. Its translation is CASSYSRWATQYF.

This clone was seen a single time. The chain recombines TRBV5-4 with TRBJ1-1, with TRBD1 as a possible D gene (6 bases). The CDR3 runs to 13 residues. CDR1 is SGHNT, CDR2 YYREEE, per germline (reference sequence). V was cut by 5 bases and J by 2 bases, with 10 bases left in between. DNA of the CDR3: TGTGCCAGCAGGCGGGGGGCCAACACTGAAGCTTTCTTT. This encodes CASRRGANTEAFF. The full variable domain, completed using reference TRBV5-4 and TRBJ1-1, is ETGVTQSPTHLIKTRGQQVTLRCSSQSGHNTVSWYQQALGQGPQFIFQYYREEENGRGNFPPRFSGLQFPNYSSELNVNALELDDSALYLCASRRGANTEAFFGQGTRLTVV.

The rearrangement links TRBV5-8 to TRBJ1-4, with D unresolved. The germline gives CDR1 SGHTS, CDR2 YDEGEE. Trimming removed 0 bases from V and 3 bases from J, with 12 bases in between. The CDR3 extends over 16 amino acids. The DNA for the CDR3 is TGTGCCAGCAGCTTGGACCGCTGGCAGCCTAATGAAAAACTGTTTTTT. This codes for CASSLDRWQPNEKLFF.

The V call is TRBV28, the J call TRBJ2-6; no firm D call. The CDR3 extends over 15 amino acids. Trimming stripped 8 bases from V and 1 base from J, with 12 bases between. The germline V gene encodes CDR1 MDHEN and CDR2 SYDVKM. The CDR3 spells CASRTPGSGANVLTF. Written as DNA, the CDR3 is TGTGCCAGCCGCACTCCGGGTTCTGGGGCCAACGTCCTGACTTTC.

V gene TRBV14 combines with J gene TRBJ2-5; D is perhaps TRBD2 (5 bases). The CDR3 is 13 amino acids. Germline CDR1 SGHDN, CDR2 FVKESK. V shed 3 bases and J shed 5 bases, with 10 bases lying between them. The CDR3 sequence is CASSHNPGETQYF. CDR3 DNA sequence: TGTGCCAGCAGCCACAACCCGGGGGAGACCCAGTACTTC.

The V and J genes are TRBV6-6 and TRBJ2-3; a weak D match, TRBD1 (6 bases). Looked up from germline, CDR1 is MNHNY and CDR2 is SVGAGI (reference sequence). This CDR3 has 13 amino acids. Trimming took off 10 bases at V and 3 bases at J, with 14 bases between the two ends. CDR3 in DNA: TGTGCCATCAAAGGGGGTGGAACAGATACGCAGTATTTT. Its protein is CAIKGGGTDTQYF.

Here the CDR3 reads CASSLRYYQETQYF. DNA of the CDR3: TGTGCCAGCAGCTTGAGGTATTACCAAGAGACCCAGTACTTC. The chain couples TRBV7-2 to TRBJ2-5; D gene uncertain. Germline CDR1 is SGHTA and CDR2 is FQGNSA. CDR3 length: 14 residues. V was pared by 3 bases and J by 0 bases, with 8 bases between.

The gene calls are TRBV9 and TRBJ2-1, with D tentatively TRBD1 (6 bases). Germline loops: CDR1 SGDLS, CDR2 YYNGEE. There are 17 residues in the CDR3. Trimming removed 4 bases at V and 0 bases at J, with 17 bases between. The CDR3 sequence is CASSKVAGTISYNEQFF. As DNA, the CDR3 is TGTGCCAGCAGCAAAGTTGCCGGGACAATCTCCTACAATGAGCAGTTCTTC.

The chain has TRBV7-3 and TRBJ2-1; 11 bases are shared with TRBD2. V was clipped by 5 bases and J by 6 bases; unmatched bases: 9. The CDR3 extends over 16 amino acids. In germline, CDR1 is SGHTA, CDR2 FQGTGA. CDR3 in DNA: TGTGCCAGCAGCATACCGGGACTAGCGGTTACCAATGAGCAGTTCTTC. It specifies CASSIPGLAVTNEQFF. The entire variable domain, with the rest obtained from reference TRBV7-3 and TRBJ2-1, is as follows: GAGVSQTPSNKVTEKGKYVELRCDPISGHTALYWYRQSLGQGPEFLIYFQGTGAADDSGLPNDRFFAVRPEGSVSTLKIQRTERGDSAVYLCASSIPGLAVTNEQFFGPGTRLTVL.

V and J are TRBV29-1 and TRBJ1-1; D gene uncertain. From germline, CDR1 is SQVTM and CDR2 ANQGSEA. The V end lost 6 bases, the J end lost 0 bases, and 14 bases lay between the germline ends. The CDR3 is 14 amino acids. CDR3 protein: CSVGRVYMNTEAFF. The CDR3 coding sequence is TGCAGCGTCGGCCGGGTGTACATGAACACTGAAGCTTTCTTT. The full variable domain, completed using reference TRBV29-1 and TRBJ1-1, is SAVISQKPSRDICQRGTSLTIQCQVDSQVTMMFWYRQQPGQSLTLIATANQGSEATYESGFVIDKFPISRPNLTFSTLTVSNMSPEDSSIYLCSVGRVYMNTEAFFGQGTRLTVV.

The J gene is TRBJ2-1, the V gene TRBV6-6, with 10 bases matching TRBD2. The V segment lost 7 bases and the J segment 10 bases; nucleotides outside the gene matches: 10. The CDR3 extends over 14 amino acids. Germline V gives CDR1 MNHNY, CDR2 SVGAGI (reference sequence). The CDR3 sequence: CASTRLAGAGEQFF. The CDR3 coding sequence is TGTGCCAGCACCCGCCTAGCGGGAGCCGGGGAGCAGTTCTTC.

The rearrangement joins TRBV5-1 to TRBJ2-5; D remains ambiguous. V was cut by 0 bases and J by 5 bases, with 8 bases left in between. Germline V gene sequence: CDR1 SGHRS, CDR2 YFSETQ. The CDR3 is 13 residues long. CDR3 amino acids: CASSLVSVETQYF. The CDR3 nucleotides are TGCGCCAGCAGCTTGGTGTCGGTCGAGACCCAGTACTTC. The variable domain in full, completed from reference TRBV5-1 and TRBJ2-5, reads KAGVTQTPRYLIKTRGQQVTLSCSPISGHRSVSWYQQTPGQGLQFLFEYFSETQRNKGNFPGRFSGRQFSNSRSEMNVSTLELGDSALYLCASSLVSVETQYFGPGTRLLVL.

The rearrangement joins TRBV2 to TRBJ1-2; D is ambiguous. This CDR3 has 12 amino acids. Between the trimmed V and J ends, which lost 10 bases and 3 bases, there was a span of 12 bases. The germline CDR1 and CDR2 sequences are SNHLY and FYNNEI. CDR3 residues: CANLARDYGYTF. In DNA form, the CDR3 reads TGTGCCAACCTAGCCAGAGACTATGGCTACACCTTC.

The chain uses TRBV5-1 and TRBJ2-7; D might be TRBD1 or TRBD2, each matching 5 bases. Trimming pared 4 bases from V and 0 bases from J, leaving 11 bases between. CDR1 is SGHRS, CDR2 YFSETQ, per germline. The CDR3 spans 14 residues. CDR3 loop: CASSPWDASYEQYF. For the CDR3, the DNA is TGCGCCAGCAGCCCATGGGACGCCTCCTACGAGCAGTACTTC.

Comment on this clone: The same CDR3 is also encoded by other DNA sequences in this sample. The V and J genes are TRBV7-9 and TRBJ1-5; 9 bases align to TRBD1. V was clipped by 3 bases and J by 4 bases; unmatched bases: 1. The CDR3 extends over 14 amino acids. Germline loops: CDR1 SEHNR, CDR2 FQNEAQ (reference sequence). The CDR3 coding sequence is TGTGCCAGCAGCTTCGGACAGGGGAATCAGCCCCAGCATTTT. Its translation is CASSFGQGNQPQHF. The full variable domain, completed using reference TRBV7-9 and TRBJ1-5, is DTGVSQNPRHKITKRGQNVTFRCDPISEHNRLYWYRQTLGQGPEFLTYFQNEAQLEKSRLLSDRFSAERPKGSFSTLEIQRTEQGDSAMYLCASSFGQGNQPQHFGDGTRLSIL.

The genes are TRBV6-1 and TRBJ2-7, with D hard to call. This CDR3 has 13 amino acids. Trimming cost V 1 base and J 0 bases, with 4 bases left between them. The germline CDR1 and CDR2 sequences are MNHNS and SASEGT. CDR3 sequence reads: CASSEGASYEQYF. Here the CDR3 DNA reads TGTGCCAGCAGTGAAGGGGCCTCCTACGAGCAGTACTTC.

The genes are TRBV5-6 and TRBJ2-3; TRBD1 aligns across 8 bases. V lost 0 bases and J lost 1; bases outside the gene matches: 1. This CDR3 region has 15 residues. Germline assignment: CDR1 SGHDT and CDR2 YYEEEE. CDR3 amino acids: CASSLVDRGTDTQYF. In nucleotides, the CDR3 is TGTGCCAGCAGCTTGGTGGACAGGGGCACAGATACGCAGTATTTT. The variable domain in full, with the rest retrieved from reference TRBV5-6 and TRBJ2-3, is DAGVTQSPTHLIKTRGQQVTLRCSPKSGHDTVSWYQQALGQGPQFIFQYYEEEERQRGNFPDRFSGHQFPNYSSELNVNALLLGDSALYLCASSLVDRGTDTQYFGPGTRLTVL.

CDR3 in amino acids: CASSLLGNYEQYF. CDR3 nucleotide sequence: TGTGCCAGCAGCTTGCTAGGGAACTACGAGCAGTACTTC. The genes are TRBV11-2 and TRBJ2-7; D is undetermined. The V gene's germline CDR1 is SGHAT and CDR2 FQNNGV. V lost 3 bases to trimming and J lost 3 bases, with 9 bases between them. The CDR3 has 13 residues.

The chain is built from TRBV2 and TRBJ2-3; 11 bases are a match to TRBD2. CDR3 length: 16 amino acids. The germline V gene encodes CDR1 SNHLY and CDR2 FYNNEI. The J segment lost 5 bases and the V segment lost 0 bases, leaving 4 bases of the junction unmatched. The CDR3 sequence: CASSEAGTSGVDTQYF. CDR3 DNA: TGTGCCAGCAGTGAAGCGGGGACTAGCGGTGTAGATACGCAGTATTTT.

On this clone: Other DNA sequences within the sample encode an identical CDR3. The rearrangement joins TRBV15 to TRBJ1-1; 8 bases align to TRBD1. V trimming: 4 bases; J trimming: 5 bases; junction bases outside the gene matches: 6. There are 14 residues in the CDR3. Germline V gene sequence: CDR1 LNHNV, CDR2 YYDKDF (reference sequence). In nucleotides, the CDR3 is TGTGCCACCAGCAAAGGACAGGGCGGGACTGAAGCTTTCTTT. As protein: CATSKGQGGTEAFF.

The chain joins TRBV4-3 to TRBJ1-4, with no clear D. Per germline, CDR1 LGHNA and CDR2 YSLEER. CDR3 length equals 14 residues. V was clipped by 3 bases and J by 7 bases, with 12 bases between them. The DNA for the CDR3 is TGCGCCAGCAGCCATGAGTACGGGGTTGAAAAACTGTTTTTT. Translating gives CASSHEYGVEKLFF.

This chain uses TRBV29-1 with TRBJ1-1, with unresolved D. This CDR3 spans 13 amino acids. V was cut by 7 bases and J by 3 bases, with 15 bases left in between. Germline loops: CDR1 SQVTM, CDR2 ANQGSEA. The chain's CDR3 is CSADLGQHTEAFF. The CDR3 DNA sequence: TGCAGCGCCGACCTAGGGCAGCACACTGAAGCTTTCTTT. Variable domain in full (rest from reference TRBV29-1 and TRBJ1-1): SAVISQKPSRDICQRGTSLTIQCQVDSQVTMMFWYRQQPGQSLTLIATANQGSEATYESGFVIDKFPISRPNLTFSTLTVSNMSPEDSSIYLCSADLGQHTEAFFGQGTRLTVV.

This CDR3 reads CASRPEGLAGVVIPGELFF. The CDR3 DNA sequence: TGTGCCAGCAGACCCGAGGGACTAGCGGGAGTTGTGATCCCCGGGGAGCTGTTTTTT. The rearrangement links TRBV27 to TRBJ2-2; 14 bases agree with TRBD2. J lost 6 bases, V lost 6 bases, and 15 bases had no gene match. This CDR3 has 19 residues. CDR1 and CDR2 (germline): MNHEY, SMNVEV (reference sequence).

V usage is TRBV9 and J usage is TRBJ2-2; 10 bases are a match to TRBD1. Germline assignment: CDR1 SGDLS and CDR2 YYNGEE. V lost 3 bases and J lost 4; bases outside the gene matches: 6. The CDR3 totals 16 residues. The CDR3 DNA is TGTGCCAGCAGCGGAGGGACAGGGGCGGGCACCGGGGAGCTGTTTTTT. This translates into CASSGGTGAGTGELFF.

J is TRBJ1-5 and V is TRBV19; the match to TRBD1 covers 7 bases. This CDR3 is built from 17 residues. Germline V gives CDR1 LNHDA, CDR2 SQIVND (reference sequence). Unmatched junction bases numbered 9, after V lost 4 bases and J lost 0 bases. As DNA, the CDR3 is TGTGCCAGTAGTACACGGACAGGACGTTATAGCAATCAGCCCCAGCATTTT. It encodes CASSTRTGRYSNQPQHF.

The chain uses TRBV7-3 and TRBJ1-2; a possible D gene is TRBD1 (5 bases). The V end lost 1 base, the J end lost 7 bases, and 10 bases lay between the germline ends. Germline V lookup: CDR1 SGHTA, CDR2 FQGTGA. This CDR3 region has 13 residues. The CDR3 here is CASSLSGAGGYTF. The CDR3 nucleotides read TGTGCCAGCAGCTTAAGCGGGGCGGGTGGCTACACCTTC. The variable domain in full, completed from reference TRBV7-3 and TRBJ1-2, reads GAGVSQTPSNKVTEKGKYVELRCDPISGHTALYWYRQSLGQGPEFLIYFQGTGAADDSGLPNDRFFAVRPEGSVSTLKIQRTERGDSAVYLCASSLSGAGGYTFGSGTRLTVV.

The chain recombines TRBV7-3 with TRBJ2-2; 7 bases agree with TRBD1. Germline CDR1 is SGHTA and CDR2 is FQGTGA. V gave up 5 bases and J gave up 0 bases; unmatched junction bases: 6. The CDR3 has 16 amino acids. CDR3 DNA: TGTGCCAGCAGCCCACAGGGGCCGGCGAACACCGGGGAGCTGTTTTTT. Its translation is CASSPQGPANTGELFF.

The CDR3: CASSITGGSGVGRGYTF. The DNA of the CDR3 is TGTGCCAGCAGTATAACAGGGGGCTCTGGTGTAGGGAGGGGCTACACCTTC. This chain joins TRBV28 and TRBJ1-2; 9 bases are a match to TRBD1. Germline V CDR1 and CDR2: MDHEN, SYDVKM. The CDR3 runs to 17 residues. Trimming at V came to 5 bases and at J to 8 bases, leaving 18 bases not matched to a gene.

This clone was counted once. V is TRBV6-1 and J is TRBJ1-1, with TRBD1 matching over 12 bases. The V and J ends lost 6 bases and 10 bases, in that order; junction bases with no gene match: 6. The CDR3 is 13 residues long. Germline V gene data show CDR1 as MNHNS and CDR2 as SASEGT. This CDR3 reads CASREGQGARAFF. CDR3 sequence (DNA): TGTGCCAGCAGGGAGGGACAGGGGGCCCGAGCTTTCTTT.